Listed below are T cell receptor beta chains from one sample, sequenced in a study of CXCR3-negative and CXCR3-positive naive CD8 T cells. TCRdb reprocessed the 5' RACE reads, with one entry per CDR3 protein and no DNA. Seen in this sample are roughly 130,000 distinct CDR3 sequences; the ten most common clones hold approximately 0.54%. The specimen was naive CXCR3+ CD8+ T cells from blood. Every receptor here comes from a human donor in good health. Some clones in this sample may be carry-over from other donors' samples. Each CDR3 is given with its conserved first and last residue.

j_call v_call cdr3_aa
TRBJ1-4 TRBV4-2 CASSQDPGYGANEKLFF
TRBJ2-1 TRBV25-1 CASRTGRNEQFF
TRBJ1-5 TRBV7-9 CASSSSRNNQPQHF
TRBJ2-3 TRBV29-1 CSVDVGVSDTQYF
TRBJ1-1 TRBV29-1 CSVEWGEGTEAFF
TRBJ2-1 TRBV7-9 CASSLGLGGSSYNEQFF
TRBJ2-3 TRBV20-1 CSARSYLAGENTDTQYF
TRBJ2-7 TRBV6-5 CASTQLAGGSYEQYF
TRBJ1-6 TRBV14 CASTGDFGSPLHF
TRBJ1-1 TRBV7-9 CASILALNTEAFF
TRBJ2-7 TRBV12-3/TRBV12-4 CASSLNNVHEQYF
TRBJ2-1 TRBV9 CASSVAPFQAGDSYNEQFF
TRBJ1-1 TRBV4-3 CASSQGPQEVPTEAFF
TRBJ2-1 TRBV28 CASSITSGRAGKISYNEQFF
TRBJ2-1 TRBV7-3 CASSLGEMDRQFF
TRBJ1-1 TRBV29-1 CSASGGMNTEAFF
TRBJ1-5 TRBV4-3 CASKSRASSNQPQHF
TRBJ1-4 TRBV29-1 CSVVLVTNEKLFF
TRBJ2-7 TRBV6-2/TRBV6-3 CASSWGDPTFYYEQYF
TRBJ2-2 TRBV6-5 CASSDHLAGGFTGELFF
TRBJ1-3 TRBV29-1 CSVVGLQSGNTIYF
TRBJ2-7 TRBV12-3/TRBV12-4 CASSDRDFTYEQYF
TRBJ2-5 TRBV7-8 CASSLWYGGEETQYF
TRBJ2-5 TRBV25-1 CASSKDGGQETQYF
TRBJ2-7 TRBV6-5 CASSRTGREQYF
TRBJ2-1 TRBV19 CASSIPGGMYNEQFF
TRBJ2-1 TRBV7-2 CASSFLNSGSGNEQFF
TRBJ2-1 TRBV7-2 CASSGGRNEQFF
TRBJ1-5 TRBV6-5 CASSRDRDNQPQHF
TRBJ2-2 TRBV5-1 CASSLSLTGATGELFF
TRBJ2-1 TRBV4-2 CASSRTSGGANEQFF
TRBJ1-1 TRBV29-1 CSVHGGTEAFF
TRBJ1-2 TRBV7-2 CASSLDFGYTF
TRBJ1-5 TRBV30 CAWRQGWSNQPQHF
TRBJ2-3 TRBV7-9 CASSLGTGLADTQYF
TRBJ2-2 TRBV10-3 CAISPSDPRTGELFF
TRBJ2-2 TRBV6-1 CASSSLDSDGELFF
TRBJ2-1 TRBV20-1 CSARWGTSSYNEQFF
TRBJ1-1 TRBV5-1 CASSLGQGIPEAFF